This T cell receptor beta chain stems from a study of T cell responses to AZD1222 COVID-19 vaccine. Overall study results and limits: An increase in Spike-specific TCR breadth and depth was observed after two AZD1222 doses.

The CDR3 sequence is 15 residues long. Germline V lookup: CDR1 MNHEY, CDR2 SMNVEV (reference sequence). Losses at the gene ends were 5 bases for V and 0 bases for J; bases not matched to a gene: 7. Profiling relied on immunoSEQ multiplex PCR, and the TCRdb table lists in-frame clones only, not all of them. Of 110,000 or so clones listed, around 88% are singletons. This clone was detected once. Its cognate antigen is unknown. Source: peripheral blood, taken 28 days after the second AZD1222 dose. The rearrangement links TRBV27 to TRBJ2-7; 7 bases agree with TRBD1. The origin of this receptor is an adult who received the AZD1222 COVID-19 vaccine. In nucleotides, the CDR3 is TGTGCCAGCAGTCAGACAGGGTTAAACTCCTACGAGCAGTACTTC. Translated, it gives CASSQTGLNSYEQYF.